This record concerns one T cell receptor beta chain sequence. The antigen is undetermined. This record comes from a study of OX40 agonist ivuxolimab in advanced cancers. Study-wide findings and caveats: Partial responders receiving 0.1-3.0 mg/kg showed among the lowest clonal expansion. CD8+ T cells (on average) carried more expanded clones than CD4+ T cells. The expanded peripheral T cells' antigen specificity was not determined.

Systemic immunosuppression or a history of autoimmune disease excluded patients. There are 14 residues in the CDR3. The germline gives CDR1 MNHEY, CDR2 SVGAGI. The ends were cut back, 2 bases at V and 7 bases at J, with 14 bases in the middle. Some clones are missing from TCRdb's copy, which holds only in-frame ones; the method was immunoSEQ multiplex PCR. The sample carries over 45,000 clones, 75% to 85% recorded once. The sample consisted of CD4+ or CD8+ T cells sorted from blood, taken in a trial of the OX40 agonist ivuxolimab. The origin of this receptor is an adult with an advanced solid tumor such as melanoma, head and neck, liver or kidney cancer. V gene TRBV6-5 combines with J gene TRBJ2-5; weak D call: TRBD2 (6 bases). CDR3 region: CASSYPGVPGTQYF. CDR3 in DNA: TGTGCCAGCAGTTACCCGGGGGTCCCAGGGACCCAGTACTTC.